This T cell receptor beta chain came from a study of shared clonotypes between healthy human individuals. In regard to this clone: Its antigen is still unknown.

The study's findings and limits: Only a few donors were included, so the genetic and exposure-history diversity represented was limited.

Measured with immunoSEQ multiplex PCR; TCRdb has only the in-frame clones, and not every one. Of around 2.3 million clones listed, approximately 96% are singletons. This CDR3 is built from 12 residues. CDR1 and CDR2 from the germline V gene are SGHRS and YFSETQ. The V gene lost 2 bases and the J gene lost 13 bases, with 13 bases spanning the gap. This receptor was identified in a man younger than 35 in good health. The source material was naive CD4+ T cells sorted from blood. The subset: CD45RA+ positively selected. The V gene is TRBV5-1, the J gene TRBJ2-4, with D hard to call. Here the CDR3 reads CASSFDMMAQYF. The DNA of the CDR3 is TGCGCCAGCAGCTTTGATATGATGGCACAGTACTTC.